Presented here are 22 T cell receptor beta chains from one specimen sequenced in a study of T-cell reconstitution after alpha-beta-depleted transplantation in children. For TCRbeta, the library was prepared with unique molecular identifiers. TCRdb reanalysed the PCR reads using MiXCR and keeps one entry per CDR3 protein. This table has approximately 640,000 distinct CDR3 sequences, around 17% appearing once. The source material was PBMCs from the stem cell graft donor, sampled from the stem cell graft. These receptors all stem from a human donor who donated a stem cell graft to a child with acute myeloid leukemia.

This clonotype was picked up many times. The rearrangement joins TRBV20-1 to TRBJ1-1, with D tentatively TRBD1 (6 bases). Per germline, CDR1 DFQATT and CDR2 SNEGSKA (reference sequence). The CDR3 length is 13 residues. With 6 bases removed from V and 2 bases from J, the gap between germline ends came to 13 bases. CDR3 nucleotide sequence: TGCAGTGCGCAGGAGGGGGTTAACACTGAAGCTTTCTTT. Translated, it gives CSAQEGVNTEAFF.

This clonotype was observed a few times. The rearrangement links TRBV5-1 to TRBJ2-6; D remains ambiguous. The CDR3 has 16 amino acids. The V end lost 0 bases, the J end lost 0 bases, and 7 bases lay between the germline ends. Per the germline V gene, CDR1 is SGHRS and CDR2 is YFSETQ. In DNA form, the CDR3 reads TGCGCCAGCAGCTTGGTCTGGGACTCTGGGGCCAACGTCCTGACTTTC. It translates to CASSLVWDSGANVLTF.

The chain carries TRBV12-3 or TRBV12-4 and TRBJ1-6, with D perhaps matching TRBD1 (6 bases). This CDR3 comprises 17 residues. Trimming cost V 5 bases and J 7 bases, with 21 bases left between them. CDR3 sequence (DNA): TGTGCCAGCAGTCGGCTCCGGGACAACCTACGAAATTCACCCCTCCACTTT. Residues: CASSRLRDNLRNSPLHF.

The rearrangement links TRBV19 to TRBJ2-5; D is ambiguous. The CDR3 runs 11 residues. Trimming cost V 2 bases and J 5 bases, with 3 bases left between them. From germline, CDR1 is LNHDA and CDR2 SQIVND (reference sequence). CDR3 residues: CASSITETQYF. For the CDR3, the DNA is TGTGCCAGTAGTATAACGGAGACCCAGTACTTC.

This clonotype was observed a single time. A much larger clone sits a single nucleotide away, making a read error possible. The V call is TRBV20-1, the J call TRBJ2-3, with D perhaps matching TRBD1 (5 bases). CDR3 length: 16 amino acids. Trimming pared 0 bases from V and 4 bases from J, leaving 17 bases between. Per the germline V gene, CDR1 is DFQATT and CDR2 is SNEGSKA (reference sequence). CDR3 region: CSARDAGAKTADTQYF. As DNA, the CDR3 is TGCAGTGCTAGAGATGCTGGGGCGAAGACGGCAGATACGCAGTATTTT.

Notes on this clonotype: At one end the junction does not follow the germline gene, possibly because of a read error. This chain connects TRBV30 to TRBJ1-5; D possibly corresponds to TRBD1 (6 bases). This CDR3 spans 13 amino acids. The germline CDR1 and CDR2 sequences are GTSNPN and SVGIG (reference sequence). The CDR3 region is CAWSLGGKQPQHF. The CDR3 bases are TGTGCCTGGAGTTTGGGGGGCAAGCAGCCCCAGCATTTT. The full variable domain, completed using reference TRBV30 and TRBJ1-5, is SQTIHQWPATLVQPVGSPLSLECTVEGTSNPNLYWYRQAAGRGLQLLFYSVGIGQISSEVPQNLSASRPQDRQFILSSKKLLLSDSGFYLCAWSLGGKQPQHFGDGTRLSIL.

This clonotype was counted at least ten times. The genes are TRBV5-1 and TRBJ2-2; D gene unclear. V dropped 4 bases and J dropped 5 bases, with 9 bases sitting between them. CDR1 and CDR2 (germline): SGHRS, YFSETQ. This CDR3 comprises 13 residues. The CDR3 nucleotides read TGCGCCAGCAGCCACAGTGTGACCGGGGAGCTGTTTTTT. Its translation: CASSHSVTGELFF.

The gene calls are TRBV12-3 or TRBV12-4 and TRBJ2-3; D gene uncertain. V was shortened by 5 bases and J by 2 bases, with 14 bases between the two germline ends. The CDR3 sequence is 15 residues long. As DNA, the CDR3 is TGTGCCAGCAGTACTAAAACCCGAACCACAGATACGCAGTATTTT. Protein: CASSTKTRTTDTQYF.

The chain carries TRBV2 and TRBJ2-7; perhaps TRBD1 as D (5 bases). Germline CDR1 is SNHLY and CDR2 is FYNNEI. The CDR3 sequence is 10 residues long. V was shortened by 6 bases and J by 7 bases, with 7 bases between the two germline ends. CDR3 DNA sequence: TGTGCCAGCAGAGGGGCAGAGCAGTACTTC. Translating it yields CASRGAEQYF.

Many counts were recorded for this clonotype. The V gene is TRBV7-2, the J gene TRBJ1-6, with D perhaps matching TRBD1 (5 bases). The CDR3 runs to 16 residues. CDR1 and CDR2 (germline): SGHTA, FQGNSA. With 5 bases removed from V and 3 bases from J, the gap between germline ends came to 14 bases. CDR3 bases: TGTGCCAGCAGCGACCGAGGGGCTCACTATAATTCACCCCTCCACTTT. Its translation: CASSDRGAHYNSPLHF.

V and J are TRBV6-5 and TRBJ2-1, with 8 bases that match TRBD2. CDR3 length: 19 amino acids. The junction had 13 bases not matched to a gene; V was cut back by 2 bases and J by 1 base. Germline V gene data show CDR1 as MNHEY and CDR2 as SVGAGI. The CDR3 DNA follows: TGTGCCAGCAGTTACCTCCCCCCAGGAGCGGGGGTGTCCTACAATGAGCAGTTCTTC. Protein sequence: CASSYLPPGAGVSYNEQFF.

This clonotype came up many times. The rearrangement links TRBV5-5 to TRBJ2-3, with unresolved D. Germline V lookup: CDR1 SGHKS, CDR2 YYEKEE (reference sequence). V was cut by 1 base and J by 1 base, with 10 bases left in between. This CDR3 has 15 residues. The CDR3 DNA reads as TGTGCCAGCAGCTTGTACGTCAGCGGCACAGATACGCAGTATTTT. It is translated as CASSLYVSGTDTQYF. Full variable domain (missing parts from reference TRBV5-5 and TRBJ2-3): DAGVTQSPTHLIKTRGQQVTLRCSPISGHKSVSWYQQVLGQGPQFIFQYYEKEERGRGNFPDRFSARQFPNYSSELNVNALLLGDSALYLCASSLYVSGTDTQYFGPGTRLTVL.

This clonotype was found a few times. V gene TRBV7-9 combines with J gene TRBJ1-1; possible D gene TRBD1, 6 bases. Germline V gene sequence: CDR1 SEHNR, CDR2 FQNEAQ (reference sequence). The ends were cut back, 3 bases at V and 5 bases at J, with 13 bases in the middle. This CDR3 is 14 amino acids long. The CDR3 coding sequence is TGTGCCAGCAGCTTTGAACTGGGGGCGACTGAAGCTTTCTTT. Its translation is CASSFELGATEAFF.

This clonotype was seen more than once but under ten times. The V gene is TRBV20-1, the J gene TRBJ2-2; 8 bases agree with TRBD1. Germline V gives CDR1 DFQATT, CDR2 SNEGSKA (reference sequence). V shed 0 bases, J shed 2 bases, and the junction held 11 bases outside the gene matches. CDR3 length equals 18 residues. The CDR3 DNA follows: TGCAGTGCTAGAGATTGGGCAGGGGGCCCTCTTAACACCGGGGAGCTGTTTTTT. It translates to CSARDWAGGPLNTGELFF.

This clonotype was recorded a few times. The chain carries TRBV6-1 and TRBJ2-7; D is possibly TRBD2 (6 bases). The V end lost 7 bases, the J end lost 4 bases, and 14 bases lay between the germline ends. There are 13 residues in the CDR3. Germline V gene lookup returns CDR1 MNHNS and CDR2 SASEGT. The CDR3 DNA sequence: TGTGCCAGCAAGAAAGCGGGCCTTTACGAGCAGTACTTC. It encodes CASKKAGLYEQYF.

This clonotype was detected a few times. This sequence joins TRBV5-1 and TRBJ1-2, with 7 bases that match TRBD1. The germline V gene encodes CDR1 SGHRS and CDR2 YFSETQ. The CDR3 has 15 residues. Trimming at V came to 3 bases and at J to 5 bases, leaving 10 bases not matched to a gene. CDR3 protein: CASSYSRDSDYGYTF. CDR3 nucleotides: TGCGCCAGCAGCTACAGCCGGGACAGTGATTATGGCTACACCTTC.

This clonotype has just a few counts. V usage is TRBV7-9 and J usage is TRBJ2-5; 8 bases are a match to TRBD1. This CDR3 has 16 amino acids. Germline CDR1 is SEHNR and CDR2 is FQNEAQ (reference sequence). V was clipped by 5 bases and J by 2 bases; unmatched bases: 10. CDR3 DNA sequence: TGTGCCAGCAGCCCATCCGACAGGGGCACTCAAGAGACCCAGTACTTC. Protein sequence: CASSPSDRGTQETQYF.

This clonotype was counted ten times or more. The chain has TRBV20-1 and TRBJ2-3; D is unclear. The germline CDR1 and CDR2 sequences are DFQATT and SNEGSKA (reference sequence). Trimming removed 0 bases from V and 3 bases from J, with 19 bases in between. The CDR3 consists of 17 residues. The CDR3 DNA reads TGCAGTGCTAGAGATGGGCCGTTCAGTTCGACGACAGATACGCAGTATTTT. Translating gives CSARDGPFSSTTDTQYF.

The table lists this clonotype with many counts. The chain has TRBV20-1 and TRBJ1-2, with D perhaps matching TRBD1 (6 bases). The CDR3 length is 13 residues. Germline V lookup: CDR1 DFQATT, CDR2 SNEGSKA (reference sequence). Deletions cut 4 bases from V and 8 bases from J, with 17 bases between. CDR3 protein: CSATEGGARGYTF. CDR3 sequence (DNA): TGCAGTGCTACGGAGGGGGGGGCCAGGGGCTACACCTTC.

This clonotype was detected ten times or more. The chain couples TRBV12-3 or TRBV12-4 to TRBJ2-2; D perhaps matches TRBD1 (5 bases). With 6 bases removed from V and 0 bases from J, the gap between germline ends came to 11 bases. The CDR3 loop spans 15 amino acids. Here the CDR3 DNA reads TGTGCCAGCAGATGGACAATTACGAACACCGGGGAGCTGTTTTTT. This encodes CASRWTITNTGELFF.

This clonotype showed up just a few times. The chain carries TRBV20-1 and TRBJ2-3; D may be TRBD1 or TRBD2 (6 bases each). The CDR3 totals 16 residues. The germline V gene encodes CDR1 DFQATT and CDR2 SNEGSKA (reference sequence). V lost 6 bases to trimming and J lost 2 bases, with 21 bases between them. The CDR3 bases are TGCAGTGCCGAGTACCGGGGGCGTCCGCCCACAGATACGCAGTATTTT. This sequence encodes CSAEYRGRPPTDTQYF.

The gene calls are TRBV7-2 and TRBJ1-2; 7 bases agree with TRBD1. The CDR3 sequence is 13 residues long. CDR1 SGHTA and CDR2 FQGNSA come from the germline V gene. Trimming took 4 bases from V and 8 from J; bases not matched to a gene: 7. For the CDR3, the DNA is TGTGCCAGCAGCTGGGGGGCAGGGGGAGGCTACACCTTC. It yields the protein CASSWGAGGGYTF.